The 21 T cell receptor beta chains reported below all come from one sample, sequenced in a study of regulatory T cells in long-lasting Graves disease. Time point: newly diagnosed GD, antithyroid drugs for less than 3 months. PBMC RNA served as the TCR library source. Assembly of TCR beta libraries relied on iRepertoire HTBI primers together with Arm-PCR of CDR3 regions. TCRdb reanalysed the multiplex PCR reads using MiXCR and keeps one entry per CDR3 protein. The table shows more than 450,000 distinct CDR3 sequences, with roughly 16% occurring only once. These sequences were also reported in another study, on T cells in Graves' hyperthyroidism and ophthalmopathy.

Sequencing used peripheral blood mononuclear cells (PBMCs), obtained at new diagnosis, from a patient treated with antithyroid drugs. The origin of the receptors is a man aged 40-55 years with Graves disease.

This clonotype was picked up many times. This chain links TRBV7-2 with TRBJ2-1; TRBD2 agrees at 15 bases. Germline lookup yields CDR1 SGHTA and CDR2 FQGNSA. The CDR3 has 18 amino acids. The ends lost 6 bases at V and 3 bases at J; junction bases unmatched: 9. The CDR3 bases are TGTGCCAGCAGGAGAGGACTAGCGGGAGGGCAGATCTACAATGAGCAGTTCTTC. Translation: CASRRGLAGGQIYNEQFF.

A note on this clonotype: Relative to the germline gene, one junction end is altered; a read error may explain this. CDR3 in DNA: TGTGCCAGCAGCTTAGGGACAACGAACACCGGGGAGCTGTTTTTT. Its translation: CASSLGTTNTGELFF. V usage is TRBV12-3 or TRBV12-4 and J usage is TRBJ2-2, with D perhaps TRBD1 (6 bases). The CDR3 loop spans 15 amino acids.

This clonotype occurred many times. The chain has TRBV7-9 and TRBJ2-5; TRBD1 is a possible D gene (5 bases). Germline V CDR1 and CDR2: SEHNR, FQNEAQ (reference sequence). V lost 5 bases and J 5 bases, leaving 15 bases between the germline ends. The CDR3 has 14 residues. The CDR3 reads CASSIRQGRETQYF. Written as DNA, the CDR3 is TGTGCCAGCAGCATCCGGCAGGGTCGGGAGACCCAGTACTTC.

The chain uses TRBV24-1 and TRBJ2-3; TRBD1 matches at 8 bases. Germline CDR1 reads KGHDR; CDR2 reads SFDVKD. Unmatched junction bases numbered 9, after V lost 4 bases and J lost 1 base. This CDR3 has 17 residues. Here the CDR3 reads CATSDLRSDRGTDTQYF. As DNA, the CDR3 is TGTGCCACCAGTGACCTGCGATCGGACAGGGGCACAGATACGCAGTATTTT.

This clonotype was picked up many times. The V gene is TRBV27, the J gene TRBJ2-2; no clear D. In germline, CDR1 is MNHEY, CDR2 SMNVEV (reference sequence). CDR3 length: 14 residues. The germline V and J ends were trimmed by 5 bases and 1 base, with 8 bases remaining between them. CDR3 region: CASSISMNTGELFF. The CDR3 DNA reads TGTGCCAGCAGTATCTCAATGAACACCGGGGAGCTGTTTTTT.

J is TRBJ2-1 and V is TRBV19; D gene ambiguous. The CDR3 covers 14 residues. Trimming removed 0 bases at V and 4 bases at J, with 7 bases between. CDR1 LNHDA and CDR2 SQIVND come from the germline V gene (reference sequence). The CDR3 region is CASSIDRLYNEQFF. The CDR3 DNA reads TGTGCCAGTAGTATAGACAGGCTATACAATGAGCAGTTCTTC.

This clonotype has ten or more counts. The CDR3, as DNA: TGTGCCAGCAGCCTCACCTTCTGGGAGGGGAACACTGAAGCTTTCTTT. Amino acid sequence: CASSLTFWEGNTEAFF. The chain carries TRBV14 and TRBJ1-1; no definite D call. Per germline, CDR1 SGHDN and CDR2 FVKESK. CDR3 size: 16 residues. V lost 4 bases and J lost 1, with 16 bases in between.

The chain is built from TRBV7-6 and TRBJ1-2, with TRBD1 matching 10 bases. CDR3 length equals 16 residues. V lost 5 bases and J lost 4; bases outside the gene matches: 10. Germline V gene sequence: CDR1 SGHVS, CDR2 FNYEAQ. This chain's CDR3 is CASSQEGQGSGYGYTF. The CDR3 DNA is TGTGCCAGCAGCCAAGAGGGACAGGGGTCTGGCTATGGCTACACCTTC.

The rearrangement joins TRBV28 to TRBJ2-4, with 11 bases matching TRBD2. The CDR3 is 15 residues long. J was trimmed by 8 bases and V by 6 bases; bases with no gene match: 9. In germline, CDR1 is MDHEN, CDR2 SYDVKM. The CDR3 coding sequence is TGTGCCAGCAGGGGTAGCGGGAGGGCCGGGGACATTCAGTACTTC. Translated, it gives CASRGSGRAGDIQYF.

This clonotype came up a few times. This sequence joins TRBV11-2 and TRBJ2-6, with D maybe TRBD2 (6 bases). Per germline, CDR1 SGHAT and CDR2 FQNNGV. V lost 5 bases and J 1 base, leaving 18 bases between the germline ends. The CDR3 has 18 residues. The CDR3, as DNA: TGTGCCAGCAGCCGGCCGGGGACTTCTTGGTCTGGGGCCAACGTCCTGACTTTC. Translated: CASSRPGTSWSGANVLTF.

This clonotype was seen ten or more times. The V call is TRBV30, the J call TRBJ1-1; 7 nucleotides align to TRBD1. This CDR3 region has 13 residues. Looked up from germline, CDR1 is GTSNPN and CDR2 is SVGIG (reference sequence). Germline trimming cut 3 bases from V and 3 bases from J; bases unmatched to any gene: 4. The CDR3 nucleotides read TGTGCCTGGAGCGTTACAGGGGACACTGAAGCTTTCTTT. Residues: CAWSVTGDTEAFF. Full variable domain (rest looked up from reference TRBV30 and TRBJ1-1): SQTIHQWPATLVQPVGSPLSLECTVEGTSNPNLYWYRQAAGRGLQLLFYSVGIGQISSEVPQNLSASRPQDRQFILSSKKLLLSDSGFYLCAWSVTGDTEAFFGQGTRLTVV.

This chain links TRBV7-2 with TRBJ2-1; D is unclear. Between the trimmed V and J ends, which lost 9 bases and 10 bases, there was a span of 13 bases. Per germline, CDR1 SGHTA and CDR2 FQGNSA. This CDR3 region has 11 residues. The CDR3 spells CASSQAWEQFF. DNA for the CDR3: TGTGCCAGTTCCCAAGCTTGGGAGCAGTTCTTC.

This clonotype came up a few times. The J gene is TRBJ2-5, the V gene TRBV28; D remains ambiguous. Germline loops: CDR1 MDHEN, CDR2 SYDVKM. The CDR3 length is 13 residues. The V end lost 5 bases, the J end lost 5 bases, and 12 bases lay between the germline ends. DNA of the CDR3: TGTGCCAGCAGTCCTACTGATCGGGAGACCCAGTACTTC. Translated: CASSPTDRETQYF.

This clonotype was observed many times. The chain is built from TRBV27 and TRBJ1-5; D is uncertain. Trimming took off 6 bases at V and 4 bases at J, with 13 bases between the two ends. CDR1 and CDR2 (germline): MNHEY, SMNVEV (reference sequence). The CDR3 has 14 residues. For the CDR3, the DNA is TGTGCCAGCAGAAGGTCCCTGGAAAATCAGCCCCAGCATTTT. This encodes CASRRSLENQPQHF.

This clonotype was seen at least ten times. The CDR3, as DNA: TGTGCCAGCAGCCCCGGGACAGGGAGGAGCGCTTTCTTT. Residues: CASSPGTGRSAFF. The chain employs TRBV6-1 and TRBJ1-1, with 9 bases aligning to TRBD1. The V and J ends lost 6 bases and 11 bases, in that order; junction bases with no gene match: 10. This CDR3 spans 13 amino acids. Germline V gene data show CDR1 as MNHNS and CDR2 as SASEGT.

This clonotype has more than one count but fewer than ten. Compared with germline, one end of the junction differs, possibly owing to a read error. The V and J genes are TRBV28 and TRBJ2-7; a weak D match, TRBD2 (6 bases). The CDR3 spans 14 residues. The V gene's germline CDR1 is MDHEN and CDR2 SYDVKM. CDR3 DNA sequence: TGTGCCACCTTCTCCGGGGGTTTAGCCTACGAGCAGTCCTTC. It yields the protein CATFSGGLAYEQSF.

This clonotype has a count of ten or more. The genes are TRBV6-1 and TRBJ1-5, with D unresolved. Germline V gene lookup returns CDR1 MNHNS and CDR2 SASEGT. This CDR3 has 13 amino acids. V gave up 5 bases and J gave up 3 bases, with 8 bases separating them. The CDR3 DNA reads TGTGCCAGCAGTCGGAGTATCAATCAGCCCCAGCATTTT. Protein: CASSRSINQPQHF.

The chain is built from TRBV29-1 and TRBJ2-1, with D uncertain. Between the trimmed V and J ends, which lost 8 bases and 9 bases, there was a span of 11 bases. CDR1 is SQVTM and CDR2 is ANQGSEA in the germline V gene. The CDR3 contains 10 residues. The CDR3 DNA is TGCAGCATCACCAGGAGTGAGCAGTTCTTC. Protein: CSITRSEQFF.

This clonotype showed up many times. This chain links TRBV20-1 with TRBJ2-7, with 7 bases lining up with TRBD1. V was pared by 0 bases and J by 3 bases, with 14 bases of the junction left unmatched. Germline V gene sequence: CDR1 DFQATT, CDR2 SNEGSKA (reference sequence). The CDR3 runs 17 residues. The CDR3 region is CSARDGGQAQYHYEQYF. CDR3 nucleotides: TGCAGTGCTAGAGATGGTGGACAGGCCCAATACCACTACGAGCAGTACTTC.

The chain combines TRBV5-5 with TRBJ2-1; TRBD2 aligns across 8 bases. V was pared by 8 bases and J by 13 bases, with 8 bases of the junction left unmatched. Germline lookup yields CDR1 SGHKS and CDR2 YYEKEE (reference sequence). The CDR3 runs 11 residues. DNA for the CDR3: TGTGCCAGTACCAGCGGGAGAATTCAGTTCTTC. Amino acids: CASTSGRIQFF. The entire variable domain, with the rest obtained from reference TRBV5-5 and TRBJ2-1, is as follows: DAGVTQSPTHLIKTRGQQVTLRCSPISGHKSVSWYQQVLGQGPQFIFQYYEKEERGRGNFPDRFSARQFPNYSSELNVNALLLGDSALYLCASTSGRIQFFGPGTRLTVL.

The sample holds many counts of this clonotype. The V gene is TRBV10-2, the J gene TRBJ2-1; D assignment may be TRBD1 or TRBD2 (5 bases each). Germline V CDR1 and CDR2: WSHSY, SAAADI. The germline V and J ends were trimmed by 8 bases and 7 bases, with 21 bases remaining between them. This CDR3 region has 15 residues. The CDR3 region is CASQSSGRDGNEQFF. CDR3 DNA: TGCGCCAGCCAGAGCTCGGGAAGGGACGGGAATGAGCAGTTCTTC.